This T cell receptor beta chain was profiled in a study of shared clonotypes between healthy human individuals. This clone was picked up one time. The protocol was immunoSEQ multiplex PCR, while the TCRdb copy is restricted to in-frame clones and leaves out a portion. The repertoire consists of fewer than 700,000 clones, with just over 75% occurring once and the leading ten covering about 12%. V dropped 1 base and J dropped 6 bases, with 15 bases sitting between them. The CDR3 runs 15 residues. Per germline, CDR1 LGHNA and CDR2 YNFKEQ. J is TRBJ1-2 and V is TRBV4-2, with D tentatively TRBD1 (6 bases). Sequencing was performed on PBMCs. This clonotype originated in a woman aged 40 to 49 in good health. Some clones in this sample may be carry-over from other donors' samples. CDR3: CASSQAAGAGDGYTF. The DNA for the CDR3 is TGTGCCAGCAGCCAAGCGGCAGGGGCCGGGGATGGCTACACCTTC.